This TCR beta chain was sequenced during a study of technical replicates of blood from a handful of donors. This clone appeared once. This CDR3 is built from 13 residues. The V end lost 4 bases, the J end lost 5 bases, and 12 bases lay between the germline ends. Germline V lookup: CDR1 SGHNT, CDR2 YYREEE (reference sequence). Repertoires were generated with immunoSEQ multiplex PCR, while TCRdb's copy carries only in-frame clones and drops some. The sample gives about 72,000 clones, around 95% of which show up once; less than 0.25% is in the top ten. This sequence was found in a human donor in good health. The sequencing input was T cells isolated from PBMCs. The V and J genes are TRBV5-4 and TRBJ1-1; weak D call: TRBD1 (6 bases). In nucleotides, the CDR3 is TGTGCCAGCAGCATAGCAGGGGATACTGAAGCTTTCTTT. The encoded protein is CASSIAGDTEAFF.